This T cell receptor (beta chain) was recovered during a study of Ad26.COV2.S vaccination and SARS-CoV-2 variants. At the level of the study: The Ad26.COV2.S arm of the COV1001 trial was where the donor was placed.

The data were produced by immunoSEQ multiplex PCR, yet TCRdb's version contains in-frame clones alone and is incomplete. The sample holds roughly 410,000 clones, 80% to 90% seen once. The V gene's germline CDR1 is SGHRS and CDR2 YFSETQ. The CDR3 contains 14 residues. Between the trimmed V and J ends, which lost 0 bases and 10 bases, there was a span of 16 bases. Described treatment: roughly 20 received Ad26.COV2.S at low or high dose, single or two shots; five or six received placebo; per-sample allocation not given. Samples analyzed were those drawn on day 63 after the first vaccine or placebo injection.

The source material was peripheral blood, sampled in a trial of Ad26.COV2.S vaccine versus placebo. The chain recombines TRBV5-1 with TRBJ1-1; TRBD1 is a possible D gene (5 bases). The receptor was derived from a person aged 18-65 years who received the Ad26.COV2.S COVID-19 vaccine or a placebo. The CDR3 is CASSLEGRPDRAFF. The CDR3 DNA reads TGCGCCAGCAGCTTGGAGGGGAGGCCCGACAGAGCTTTCTTT.